This paragraph covers one TCR beta chain sequence. The same CDR3 can be traced to other DNA sequences in this sample. The CDR3 is 13 amino acids. The germline V and J ends were trimmed by 1 base and 3 bases, with 7 bases remaining between them. CDR1 is SGHRS and CDR2 is YFSETQ in the germline V gene. Per the original data handling: From reference gene primer amplification, estimates of nucleated cell counts were derived. Clones were sequenced by immunoSEQ multiplex PCR, and TCRdb holds only the in-frame ones, with some missing. The D gene and trimming were derived from the DNA, and the V and J assignments and clone size from that table. The sample has roughly 500,000 clones; roughly 89% are singletons. This record comes from a study of blood T cell repertoires in COVID-19. Study background: Both acute and convalescent COVID-19 samples were obtained from the United States, Italy and Spain.

Sequenced sample: peripheral blood. The chain employs TRBV5-1 and TRBJ2-5; TRBD2 might be the D (5 bases). This TCR came from a man between 18 and 35 years old with COVID-19, enrolled during active disease. As DNA, the CDR3 is TGCGCCAGCAGCTTGTCCGGGGAAGAGACCCAGTACTTC. Amino acids: CASSLSGEETQYF. Variable domain in full (rest from reference TRBV5-1 and TRBJ2-5): KAGVTQTPRYLIKTRGQQVTLSCSPISGHRSVSWYQQTPGQGLQFLFEYFSETQRNKGNFPGRFSGRQFSNSRSEMNVSTLELGDSALYLCASSLSGEETQYFGPGTRLLVL.